This T cell receptor (beta chain) was sequenced for a study of cytomegalovirus exposure and HLA in healthy donors. Findings of the study overall: A few chains tied to CMV proved CMV antigen-specific in vitro. In presence/absence analyses, roughly uniform sequencing depth across donors was assumed. Apparent HLA restriction characterized most CMV-associated TCR beta chains in a later analysis. Cytomegalovirus-associated status was assigned to some 180 TCR beta chains.

This clone came up a few times. No antigen is known for it. A multiplex PCR was run with 60 Vbeta primers and 13 Jbeta primers. The table came from immunoSEQ multiplex PCR; TCRdb's copy has only in-frame clones and leaves some out. The data hold about 140,000 clones, with 79% observed a single time. The TCR sequence derives from a middle-aged man in good health and CMV-seropositive. The specimen sequenced was PBMCs.

The CDR3: CASSVVGGIMSTEAFF. In DNA form, the CDR3 reads TGTGCCAGCAGCGTAGTAGGGGGTATAATGAGCACTGAAGCTTTCTTT. The V call is TRBV9, the J call TRBJ1-1, with D maybe TRBD1 (6 bases). Germline-derived CDR1 and CDR2 are SGDLS and YYNGEE. V shed 0 bases and J shed 4 bases, with 16 bases lying between them. CDR3 length equals 16 residues. Full variable domain (rest looked up from reference TRBV9 and TRBJ1-1): DSGVTQTPKHLITATGQRVTLRCSPRSGDLSVYWYQQSLDQGLQFLIQYYNGEERAKGNILERFSAQQFPDLHSELNLSSLELGDSALYFCASSVVGGIMSTEAFFGQGTRLTVV.